The source of this T cell receptor (beta chain) is a study of blood T cell repertoires in COVID-19. Individuals drawn from around 25 US areas were roughly 18 to 95 years old. Resolution of symptoms, clearance, or two negative PCRs was present in recovered Cohort 3 donors. Losses at the gene ends were 5 bases for V and 7 bases for J; bases not matched to a gene: 6. Germline CDR1 is LNHDA and CDR2 is SQIVND (reference sequence). This CDR3 has 15 amino acids. Original processing methods: How many nucleated cells were present was estimated from reference gene primer amplification. TCRdb's copy holds only in-frame clones and misses some; the assay was immunoSEQ multiplex PCR. V and J calls and clone size follow that table, whereas D and trimming were derived from the DNA. The data hold 330,000 or so clones, with more than 90% observed a single time.

The rearrangement joins TRBV19 to TRBJ1-6, with TRBD1 matching over 9 bases. The receptor's source is a woman in her thirties who had recovered from COVID-19. Sequenced input: PBMCs or T cells enriched from blood (not recorded which). The CDR3 bases are TGTGCCAGTAGTCCCACCGGGACAGGGAATTCACCCCTCCACTTT. Its protein product is CASSPTGTGNSPLHF.